These 19 T cell receptor beta chains were sequenced from one sample in a study of cytomegalovirus exposure and HLA in healthy donors. In the PCR, 60 Vbeta and 13 Jbeta primers were used. The assay was immunoSEQ multiplex PCR, and TCRdb's table has in-frame clones only and misses some. This table has some 200,000 clones, more than 80% appearing once. Source material: PBMCs. The receptor set was obtained from a woman between 50 and 59 years old in good health and CMV-seropositive.

The V and J genes are TRBV5-6 and TRBJ2-3, with 8 bases fitting TRBD2. The V gene's germline CDR1 is SGHDT and CDR2 YYEEEE. V lost 1 base, J lost 5 bases, and 3 bases stayed unmatched. The CDR3 length is 14 residues. CDR3 DNA: TGTGCCAGCAGCTTGACGGGACTAGGAGATACGCAGTATTTT. Protein sequence: CASSLTGLGDTQYF.

Only one count was recorded for this clone. The gene calls are TRBV28 and TRBJ2-7; perhaps TRBD1 as D (6 bases). V was cut by 8 bases and J by 2 bases, with 13 bases left in between. CDR1 MDHEN and CDR2 SYDVKM come from the germline V gene. The CDR3 covers 13 residues. Written as DNA, the CDR3 is TGTGCCAGCCTCAGGGGTAGGCCCTACGAGCAGTACTTC. This encodes CASLRGRPYEQYF.

The V gene is TRBV5-1, the J gene TRBJ2-3, with TRBD2 as a possible D gene (6 bases). Trimming took off 4 bases at V and 3 bases at J, with 12 bases between the two ends. The germline gives CDR1 SGHRS, CDR2 YFSETQ. This CDR3 is 14 amino acids long. The CDR3 loop is CASSLQSGTDTQYF. The DNA of the CDR3 is TGCGCCAGCAGCCTTCAAAGCGGGACAGATACGCAGTATTTT.

This chain connects TRBV5-1 to TRBJ1-2, with D tentatively TRBD1 (6 bases). Trimming removed 4 bases at V and 4 bases at J, with 20 bases between. This CDR3 region has 16 residues. Looked up from germline, CDR1 is SGHRS and CDR2 is YFSETQ. As DNA, the CDR3 is TGCGCCAGCAGCCCGGCGACAGGCCCGGGGATCTATGGCTACACCTTC. Translated: CASSPATGPGIYGYTF.

The chain couples TRBV28 to TRBJ2-2, with 9 nucleotides matching TRBD1. Germline values: CDR1 MDHEN, CDR2 SYDVKM. The CDR3 has 16 amino acids. V dropped 2 bases and J dropped 6; count of bases not matched to a gene: 7. CDR3 coding DNA: TGTGCCAGCAGTTTAACCGGGACAGGGTTTTCCGGGGAGCTGTTTTTT. Its translation is CASSLTGTGFSGELFF.

The rearrangement uses TRBV6-5 and TRBJ1-1; D is uncertain. Trimming removed 6 bases from V and 3 bases from J, with 11 bases in between. This CDR3 comprises 13 residues. Germline V gene sequence: CDR1 MNHEY, CDR2 SVGAGI. The DNA for the CDR3 is TGTGCCAGCAGCCCCGCGGTACACACTGAAGCTTTCTTT. It codes for CASSPAVHTEAFF.

The rearrangement uses TRBV7-3 and TRBJ1-5; perhaps TRBD1 as D (5 bases). The CDR3 consists of 18 residues. The V and J ends lost 3 bases and 4 bases respectively, with 22 bases between them. From germline, CDR1 is SGHTA and CDR2 FQGTGA. The CDR3 region has the DNA TGTGCCAGCAGCTTCCCACGGGAGACAGAAAATTCAAATCAGCCCCAGCATTTT. It specifies CASSFPRETENSNQPQHF.

Comment on this clone: At one end the junction does not follow the germline gene, possibly because of a read error. The J gene is TRBJ2-3, the V gene TRBV7-9; D is uncertain. In germline, CDR1 is SEHNR, CDR2 FQNEAQ (reference sequence). This CDR3 region has 12 residues. The DNA for the CDR3 is TGTTCCAGCAGCACCGAGACAGATACGCAGTATTTT. Protein: CSSSTETDTQYF. Combining the CDR3 with reference TRBV7-9 and TRBJ2-3 gives the whole variable domain DTGVSQNPRHKITKRGQNVTFRCDPISEHNRLYWYRQTLGQGPEFLTYFQNEAQLEKSRLLSDRFSAERPKGSFSTLEIQRTEQGDSAMYLCSSSTETDTQYFGPGTRLTVL.

The chain joins TRBV19 to TRBJ2-3, with D perhaps matching TRBD2 (5 bases). The CDR3 is made up of 14 amino acids. Trimming removed 8 bases from V and 2 bases from J, with 14 bases in between. The germline V gene has CDR1 LNHDA and CDR2 SQIVND (reference sequence). DNA for the CDR3: TGTGCCAGTGGGCACGGCGACTACACAGATACGCAGTATTTT. Amino acid sequence: CASGHGDYTDTQYF.

The chain carries TRBV18 and TRBJ2-2; a weak D match, TRBD1 (7 bases). The length of the CDR3 is 15 residues. Germline CDR1 and CDR2: KGHSH and LQKENI. V lost 4 bases, J lost 4 bases, and 13 bases lay in between. Here the CDR3 DNA reads TGTGCCAGCTCACGGAGGGGGCAGGGCACCGGGGAGCTGTTTTTT. Its translation is CASSRRGQGTGELFF.

The genes are TRBV11-2 and TRBJ2-3, with 10 bases aligning to TRBD2. Germline CDR1 is SGHAT and CDR2 is FQNNGV. V was clipped by 2 bases and J by 1 base; unmatched bases: 0. CDR3 length: 15 amino acids. The CDR3 DNA sequence: TGTGCCAGCAGCTTAACTAGCGGGGGCACAGATACGCAGTATTTT. It encodes CASSLTSGGTDTQYF.

CDR3 sequence: CASGGQFQETQYF. In DNA form, the CDR3 reads TGTGCCAGCGGTGGACAGTTCCAAGAGACCCAGTACTTC. The chain uses TRBV2 and TRBJ2-5; D might be TRBD1 (6 bases). The V gene lost 8 bases and the J gene lost 1 base, with 11 bases spanning the gap. Germline V gene sequence: CDR1 SNHLY, CDR2 FYNNEI. This CDR3 region has 13 residues. The full variable domain, in which reference TRBV2 and TRBJ2-5 provide the parts outside the CDR3, is EPEVTQTPSHQVTQMGQEVILRCVPISNHLYFYWYRQILGQKVEFLVSFYNNEISEKSEIFDDQFSVERPDGSNFTLKIRSTKLEDSAMYFCASGGQFQETQYFGPGTRLLVL.

The V and J genes are TRBV5-1 and TRBJ1-1; TRBD1 matches 8 bases. V dropped 0 bases and J dropped 5; count of bases not matched to a gene: 6. The CDR3 is 15 amino acids. Germline V gene data show CDR1 as SGHRS and CDR2 as YFSETQ. CDR3 nucleotide sequence: TGCGCCAGCAGCTTGGACCAGGGGGCGGGGACTGAAGCTTTCTTT. Protein sequence: CASSLDQGAGTEAFF.

The chain is built from TRBV7-3 and TRBJ2-1; 9 nucleotides line up with TRBD2. Germline V CDR1 and CDR2: SGHTA, FQGTGA. V was clipped by 5 bases and J by 6 bases; unmatched bases: 11. This CDR3 spans 16 amino acids. CDR3 nucleotide sequence: TGTGCCAGCAGCCCCGGCGGGGGGGCTGGAGGCAATGAGCAGTTCTTC. Translated: CASSPGGGAGGNEQFF.

The chain uses TRBV7-5 and TRBJ1-4; the D segment call TRBD1 is taken from the table without a DNA check. TRBV7-5 represents a pseudogene. The CDR3 runs 16 residues. CDR3: CARSLALRTGEGRLFF. For the CDR3, the DNA is TGTGCCAGAAGCTTAGCCCTCAGGACAGGGGAAGGAAGACTGTTTTTT.

The J gene is TRBJ2-5, the V gene TRBV6-5; D unclear. CDR3 length: 14 residues. Trimming left V 5 bases short and J 2 bases short, with 12 bases between. Per germline, CDR1 MNHEY and CDR2 SVGAGI. The CDR3 here is CASSPGSRQETQYF. The DNA for the CDR3 is TGTGCCAGCAGTCCAGGAAGCCGACAAGAGACCCAGTACTTC.

The chain is built from TRBV11-2 and TRBJ2-2; 9 bases map to TRBD1. The CDR3 has 17 residues. J was trimmed by 1 base and V by 3 bases; bases with no gene match: 6. Per the germline V gene, CDR1 is SGHAT and CDR2 is FQNNGV. The CDR3 DNA reads TGTGCCAGCAGCTTCCCGGGACAGGGTCGGAACACCGGGGAGCTGTTTTTT. Residues: CASSFPGQGRNTGELFF.

The chain combines TRBV7-2 with TRBJ2-2; 9 nucleotides line up with TRBD1. The CDR3 runs 16 residues. V trimming: 5 bases; J trimming: 4 bases; junction bases outside the gene matches: 8. Per the germline V gene, CDR1 is SGHTA and CDR2 is FQGNSA. The CDR3 sequence is CASSAGQGITTGELFF. The CDR3 nucleotides are TGTGCCAGCAGCGCCGGACAGGGGATAACCACCGGGGAGCTGTTTTTT.

The CDR3 is CASSPSQYRGREKLFF. The CDR3 coding sequence is TGTGCCAGCAGCCCCTCTCAATACAGGGGGCGAGAAAAACTGTTTTTT. The chain is built from TRBV7-6 and TRBJ1-4; 9 bases line up with TRBD1. Trimming cost V 5 bases and J 8 bases; bases outside gene matches: 12. Germline assignment: CDR1 SGHVS and CDR2 FNYEAQ. There are 16 residues in the CDR3.